The 21 T cell receptor beta chains reported below all come from one sample, sequenced in a study of T-cell memory formation after mild COVID-19. TCRdb called the 5' RACE reads again in MiXCR, with one record for every CDR3 protein. The sample has 250,000 to 350,000 distinct CDR3 sequences; about a sixth are singletons. Sequencing was done on a sample of PBMCs or a T cell subset sorted from them (not recorded which). The receptors stem from a man aged 18-30 years who had mild COVID-19 (a few samples of this study predate the infection). Cell type and time point are not known.

In regard to this clonotype: This CDR3 fails to terminate in the conserved phenylalanine or tryptophan, so it likely reflects a read error. The rearrangement joins TRBV5-1 to TRBJ2-2; perhaps TRBD1 as D (6 bases). Germline V lookup: CDR1 SGHRS, CDR2 YFSETQ. V lost 0 bases, J lost 5 bases, and 14 bases lay in between. This CDR3 contains 16 residues. CDR3 in DNA: TGCGCCAGCAGCTTGGCCCCAACAGGGAAGACCGGGGAGCTGTTTTCT. It encodes CASSLAPTGKTGELFS.

The chain recombines TRBV6-5 with TRBJ2-1; 8 positions match TRBD1. There are 15 residues in the CDR3. The V segment lost 5 bases and the J segment 8 bases; nucleotides outside the gene matches: 11. Germline-derived CDR1 and CDR2 are MNHEY and SVGAGI. CDR3 residues: CASSTRTGYLYEQFF. CDR3 sequence (DNA): TGTGCCAGCAGTACACGGACAGGGTATCTCTATGAGCAGTTCTTC.

The table lists this clonotype with a few counts. The CDR3: CSAPRLAHSYEQYF. The CDR3 DNA follows: TGCAGTGCTCCCAGACTAGCTCACTCCTACGAGCAGTACTTC. The chain couples TRBV20-1 to TRBJ2-7, with TRBD2 matching over 7 bases. Germline-derived CDR1 and CDR2 are DFQATT and SNEGSKA (reference sequence). This CDR3 has 14 amino acids. With 5 bases clipped from V and 0 bases from J, the junction kept 7 bases outside the gene matches.

The sample holds one count of this clonotype. The chain links TRBV11-2 to TRBJ2-1; D remains unclear. This CDR3 region has 14 residues. The germline V gene encodes CDR1 SGHAT and CDR2 FQNNGV. The ends were cut back, 6 bases at V and 1 base at J, with 10 bases in the middle. The CDR3 DNA reads TGTGCCAGCAGAGGCGGATCTTCCTACAATGAGCAGTTCTTC. Its protein product is CASRGGSSYNEQFF.

This chain joins TRBV5-6 and TRBJ2-3, with 7 bases aligning to TRBD2. This CDR3 is 16 amino acids long. In germline, CDR1 is SGHDT, CDR2 YYEEEE. With 4 bases clipped from V and 4 bases from J, the junction kept 12 bases outside the gene matches. CDR3: CASSRGVLRDSDTQYF. For the CDR3, the DNA is TGTGCCAGCAGCCGGGGGGTGCTACGGGACTCAGATACGCAGTATTTT. The full variable domain, completed using reference TRBV5-6 and TRBJ2-3, is DAGVTQSPTHLIKTRGQQVTLRCSPKSGHDTVSWYQQALGQGPQFIFQYYEEEERQRGNFPDRFSGHQFPNYSSELNVNALLLGDSALYLCASSRGVLRDSDTQYFGPGTRLTVL.

The V gene is TRBV6-5, the J gene TRBJ1-1; D perhaps matches TRBD1 (6 bases). Germline loops: CDR1 MNHEY, CDR2 SVGAGI. With 5 bases removed from V and 6 bases from J, the gap between germline ends came to 13 bases. This CDR3 region has 13 residues. The DNA of the CDR3 is TGTGCCAGCAGTACCTACAGGGAGCCTGAAGCTTTCTTT. It is translated as CASSTYREPEAFF.

The chain combines TRBV11-3 with TRBJ2-1, with D maybe TRBD2 (6 bases). The germline V and J ends were trimmed by 3 bases and 15 bases, with 21 bases remaining between them. CDR1 is SGHNT and CDR2 is YENEEA in the germline V gene. This CDR3 has 14 residues. The CDR3 reads CASSFRFTSSPPFF. In DNA, the CDR3 is TGTGCCAGCAGCTTTAGGTTTACTAGCTCCCCCCCGTTCTTC.

This clonotype was detected only a few times. The V gene is TRBV15, the J gene TRBJ1-5; D is ambiguous. Between the trimmed V and J ends, which lost 0 bases and 2 bases, there was a span of 14 bases. Germline loops: CDR1 LNHNV, CDR2 YYDKDF (reference sequence). The CDR3 contains 17 residues. The DNA for the CDR3 is TGTGCCACCAGCAGAGATGGGCCCTTAGAGGGCAATCAGCCCCAGCATTTT. Its protein is CATSRDGPLEGNQPQHF.

This rearrangement joins TRBV5-6 to TRBJ2-7; TRBD1 matches 9 bases. The CDR3 loop spans 12 amino acids. J lost 6 bases, V lost 4 bases, and 2 bases had no gene match. From germline, CDR1 is SGHDT and CDR2 YYEEEE. CDR3 sequence reads: CASSRDRVEQYV. The DNA of the CDR3 is TGTGCCAGCAGCCGGGACAGGGTCGAGCAGTACGTC.

This clonotype showed up many times. The V and J genes are TRBV7-2 and TRBJ2-5; TRBD2 might be the D (7 bases). The V gene lost 8 bases and the J gene lost 5 bases, with 12 bases spanning the gap. Germline V gene data show CDR1 as SGHTA and CDR2 as FQGNSA. This CDR3 is built from 12 residues. CDR3 sequence: CASRGASETQYF. The CDR3 coding sequence is TGTGCCAGCCGGGGGGCCAGTGAGACCCAGTACTTC.

V is TRBV11-2 and J is TRBJ2-1, with D uncertain. CDR1 is SGHAT, CDR2 FQNNGV, per germline. The CDR3 is made up of 11 amino acids. The V end was cut by 5 bases, the J end by 10 bases, with 9 bases between. The CDR3 DNA reads as TGTGCCAGCAGCATTACCGCCGAGCAGTTCTTC. Translation: CASSITAEQFF.

A few counts support this clonotype. The chain is built from TRBV11-2 and TRBJ2-1, with 8 bases aligning to TRBD2. The trim removed 5 bases at V and 7 bases at J, leaving 10 bases unmatched. CDR1 is SGHAT, CDR2 FQNNGV, per germline. The CDR3 is made up of 15 amino acids. CDR3 in amino acids: CASSVAGLRGNEQFF. The CDR3 region has the DNA TGTGCCAGCAGCGTAGCGGGGTTAAGGGGTAATGAGCAGTTCTTC.

The genes are TRBV7-9 and TRBJ1-1, with unresolved D. Germline assignment: CDR1 SEHNR and CDR2 FQNEAQ (reference sequence). The CDR3 runs 12 residues. V was trimmed by 5 bases and J by 10 bases, leaving 14 bases between them. In nucleotides, the CDR3 is TGTGCCAGCAGCCCACTTCTGGTAGGAGCTTTCTTT. Protein product: CASSPLLVGAFF.

This clonotype showed up just a few times. This rearrangement joins TRBV15 to TRBJ2-5, with 8 bases identical to TRBD2. Germline V CDR1 and CDR2: LNHNV, YYDKDF (reference sequence). This CDR3 has 15 amino acids. The V segment lost 8 bases and the J segment 5 bases; nucleotides outside the gene matches: 13. The CDR3 here is CATREGGARKETQYF. For the CDR3, the DNA is TGTGCCACCCGGGAGGGGGGCGCCCGGAAGGAGACCCAGTACTTC.

This clonotype was seen many times. The chain uses TRBV5-1 and TRBJ2-5; a possible D gene is TRBD2 (6 bases). The length of the CDR3 is 14 residues. Germline CDR1 and CDR2: SGHRS and YFSETQ. V lost 5 bases and J 1 base, leaving 12 bases between the germline ends. CDR3 in DNA: TGCGCCAGCAGTTTTTACGGGGGCCAAGAGACCCAGTACTTC. Translation gives CASSFYGGQETQYF.

This clonotype was counted only a few times. The chain combines TRBV3-1 with TRBJ2-3; 7 bases match TRBD2. Germline trimming cut 6 bases from V and 5 bases from J; bases unmatched to any gene: 5. Germline V gene data show CDR1 as LGHDT and CDR2 as YNNKEL (reference sequence). The CDR3 covers 13 residues. This CDR3 reads CASRPRGKDTQYF. The CDR3 DNA follows: TGTGCCAGCAGACCGCGGGGGAAAGATACGCAGTATTTT.

Notes on this clonotype: Germline is not matched at one junction end, which may reflect a read error. This rearrangement joins TRBV6-2 or TRBV6-3 to TRBJ2-2; no definite D call. This CDR3 comprises 14 residues. Looked up from germline, CDR1 is MNHEY and CDR2 is SVGEGT. The CDR3: CASSPGPNPGELFF. Here the CDR3 DNA reads TGTGCCAGCAGTCCAGGTCCGAACCCCGGGGAGCTGTTTTTT.

The rearrangement uses TRBV5-1 and TRBJ2-1; 9 bases match TRBD1. Trimming removed 4 bases from V and 12 bases from J; junction bases left unmatched: 17. The germline V gene has CDR1 SGHRS and CDR2 YFSETQ. The CDR3 sequence is 16 residues long. CDR3 in amino acids: CASSPPLETGGSGQFF. The CDR3 DNA reads TGCGCCAGCAGCCCCCCATTAGAGACAGGGGGATCTGGGCAGTTCTTC.

This clonotype was seen a handful of times. The CDR3 sequence is CSATTGGKYNEQFF. CDR3 coding DNA: TGCAGTGCTACAACGGGGGGGAAGTACAATGAGCAGTTCTTC. This rearrangement joins TRBV20-1 to TRBJ2-1; 8 bases align to TRBD2. CDR3 length equals 14 residues. CDR1 DFQATT and CDR2 SNEGSKA come from the germline V gene (reference sequence). The J segment lost 4 bases and the V segment lost 4 bases, leaving 6 bases of the junction unmatched.

The gene calls are TRBV4-3 and TRBJ2-2; TRBD1 aligns across 9 bases. The CDR3 runs to 16 residues. Germline values: CDR1 LGHNA, CDR2 YSLEER. The trim removed 0 bases at V and 6 bases at J, leaving 5 bases unmatched. CDR3 loop: CASSQDPGQGSGELFF. CDR3 DNA sequence: TGCGCCAGCAGCCAAGATCCGGGACAGGGCTCCGGGGAGCTGTTTTTT.

This clonotype has a handful of counts. This sequence joins TRBV15 and TRBJ2-5; TRBD1 matches at 10 bases. CDR1 LNHNV and CDR2 YYDKDF come from the germline V gene (reference sequence). The CDR3 is 17 amino acids. V trimming: 0 bases; J trimming: 5 bases; junction bases outside the gene matches: 9. CDR3 region: CATSRDAGQGSLETQYF. CDR3 nucleotides: TGTGCCACCAGCAGAGATGCGGGACAGGGGAGTTTGGAGACCCAGTACTTC.